The entry below gives a single TCR beta chain sequence along with its context. The CDR3 has 16 amino acids. J lost 5 bases, V lost 4 bases, and 13 bases had no gene match. CDR1 and CDR2 (germline): PRHDT, FYEKMQ (reference sequence). The data were taken from a study of shared T cell receptors in the human thymus. The method was immunoSEQ multiplex PCR; TCRdb's version includes in-frame clones alone and lacks a portion of them. This table holds 600,000 or so clones, approximately 87% found once. These data also formed part of another study, on human thymus T cells. That study reports: Donation came from healthy Finnish infants having corrective surgery for congenital heart defects. Thymus tissue was removed during corrective cardiac surgery. It looked as if thymic and blood repertoires used V and J genes in a biased way.

The chain has TRBV13 and TRBJ1-1; 7 positions match TRBD1. The clonotype comes from a boy less than two years old with a congenital heart defect. Sequencing used thymocytes. CDR3 DNA: TGTGCCAGCAGCTCGAGTCACGAGGGGGCGAGGACTGAAGCTTTCTTT. Translation gives CASSSSHEGARTEAFF.